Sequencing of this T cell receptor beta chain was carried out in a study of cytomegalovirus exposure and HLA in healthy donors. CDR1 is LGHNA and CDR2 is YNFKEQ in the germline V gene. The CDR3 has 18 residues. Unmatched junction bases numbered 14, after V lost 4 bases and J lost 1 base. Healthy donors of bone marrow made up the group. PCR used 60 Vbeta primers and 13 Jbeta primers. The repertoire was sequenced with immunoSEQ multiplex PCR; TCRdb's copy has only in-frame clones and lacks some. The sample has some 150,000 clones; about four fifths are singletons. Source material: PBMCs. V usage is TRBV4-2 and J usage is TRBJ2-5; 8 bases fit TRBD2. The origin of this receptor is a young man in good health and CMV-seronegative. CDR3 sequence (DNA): TGTGCCAGCAGCCCAAGGAATGAGGGCGGGGGGACCCAAGAGACCCAGTACTTC. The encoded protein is CASSPRNEGGGTQETQYF.